The 30 T cell receptor beta chains reported below all come from one sample, sequenced in a study of radiation and T cells in renal cell carcinoma. The protocol was immunoSEQ multiplex PCR, while the TCRdb copy is restricted to in-frame clones and leaves out a portion. The sample contains 90,000 to 100,000 clones, approximately 86% of which appear only once. Specified time point: baseline pretreatment blood. Treatment reported: 15 Gy SBRT to primary tumor, nephrectomy 4 weeks later. The sample in question was blood, obtained from a patient whose treatment included radiotherapy and nephrectomy. Source of these receptors: a middle-aged man with renal cell carcinoma.

V and J are TRBV6-6 and TRBJ1-1; perhaps TRBD1 as D (5 bases). V was pared by 6 bases and J by 0 bases, with 17 bases between. Germline loops: CDR1 MNHNY, CDR2 SVGAGI (reference sequence). The CDR3 has 16 amino acids. The DNA of the CDR3 is TGTGCCAGCAGCCGCCCCGGGGCATTCATGAACACTGAAGCTTTCTTT. Its translation is CASSRPGAFMNTEAFF.

The chain combines TRBV5-1 with TRBJ1-4; TRBD1 agrees at 7 bases. The J segment lost 7 bases and the V segment lost 5 bases, leaving 8 bases of the junction unmatched. The CDR3 extends over 14 amino acids. The V gene's germline CDR1 is SGHRS and CDR2 YFSETQ. The CDR3 bases are TGCGCCAGCAGGGGCGACAGGGCTGTTGAAAAACTGTTTTTT. It encodes CASRGDRAVEKLFF.

The chain joins TRBV28 to TRBJ1-1; D unresolved. The germline V gene has CDR1 MDHEN and CDR2 SYDVKM. The CDR3 is 11 amino acids. This CDR3 reads CASHRNTEAFF. The DNA of the CDR3 is TGTGCTAGCCATAGGAACACTGAAGCTTTCTTT.

This chain links TRBV27 with TRBJ2-3, with 12 positions matching TRBD2. CDR3 length: 15 amino acids. The V gene end was trimmed by 4 bases and the J gene end by 3 bases; junction bases not matched to a gene: 2. Germline V gene sequence: CDR1 MNHEY, CDR2 SMNVEV (reference sequence). CDR3 DNA: TGTGCCAGCAGTTCCCTAGCGGGAGGGACAGATACGCAGTATTTT. Encoded protein: CASSSLAGGTDTQYF.

The genes are TRBV6-5 and TRBJ2-1, with D perhaps matching TRBD1 (5 bases). V gave up 2 bases and J gave up 3 bases, with 11 bases separating them. Germline V gene data show CDR1 as MNHEY and CDR2 as SVGAGI. This CDR3 has 15 residues. In nucleotides, the CDR3 is TGTGCCAGCAGTTACGGTCAGGGTTACTACAATGAGCAGTTCTTC. Translation gives CASSYGQGYYNEQFF.

This chain connects TRBV30 to TRBJ2-1; 8 positions match TRBD2. Germline trimming cut 5 bases from V and 5 bases from J; bases unmatched to any gene: 14. The CDR3 runs to 16 residues. Germline V gene lookup returns CDR1 GTSNPN and CDR2 SVGIG (reference sequence). The CDR3 reads CAWSPTGRGDHNEQFF. The CDR3 DNA is TGTGCCTGGTCCCCCACAGGGCGGGGGGATCACAATGAGCAGTTCTTC.

This chain joins TRBV7-8 and TRBJ2-5; 15 bases map to TRBD2. Germline assignment: CDR1 SGHVS and CDR2 FQNEAQ. The length of the CDR3 is 19 residues. V shed 4 bases, J shed 0 bases, and the junction held 9 bases outside the gene matches. This chain's CDR3 is CASSWSRTSGRVYQETQYF. The CDR3, as DNA: TGTGCCAGCAGCTGGTCTCGGACTAGCGGGAGGGTGTACCAAGAGACCCAGTACTTC.

The J gene is TRBJ2-1, the V gene TRBV6-5, with 13 bases matching TRBD2. Trimming took 6 bases from V and 9 from J; bases not matched to a gene: 8. The CDR3 is 15 amino acids. From germline, CDR1 is MNHEY and CDR2 SVGAGI. In DNA, the CDR3 is TGTGCCAGCAGCTCAACTAGCGGGAGGGCCATTGAGCAGTTCTTC. It is translated as CASSSTSGRAIEQFF.

The chain couples TRBV18 to TRBJ1-2; TRBD1 aligns across 7 bases. V lost 3 bases to trimming and J lost 2 bases; unmatched junction nucleotides: 15. The CDR3 has 18 residues. CDR1 is KGHSH, CDR2 LQKENI, per germline. The CDR3 is CASSPLTLTGNLNYGYTF. The CDR3 DNA is TGTGCCAGCTCACCGCTTACCCTGACAGGGAACTTAAACTATGGCTACACCTTC. The complete variable domain, with remaining parts taken from reference TRBV18 and TRBJ1-2, reads NAGVMQNPRHLVRRRGQEARLRCSPMKGHSHVYWYRQLPEEGLKFMVYLQKENIIDESGMPKERFSAEFPKEGPSILRIQQVVRGDSAAYFCASSPLTLTGNLNYGYTFGSGTRLTVV.

The V gene is TRBV5-1, the J gene TRBJ2-1; no clear D. Trimming shortened V by 1 base and J by 7 bases, and 9 bases separated the two germline ends. Germline CDR1 and CDR2: SGHRS and YFSETQ. The CDR3 totals 13 residues. CDR3 sequence: CASSLPPGNEQFF. DNA for the CDR3: TGCGCCAGCAGCTTGCCTCCCGGTAATGAGCAGTTCTTC.

V is TRBV7-6 and J is TRBJ2-1; D might be TRBD1 (6 bases). V gave up 1 base and J gave up 2 bases, with 15 bases separating them. Germline lookup yields CDR1 SGHVS and CDR2 FNYEAQ. CDR3 length: 17 amino acids. DNA for the CDR3: TGTGCCAGCAGCTTAGTGAATGGGGGCGTGGCCTACAATGAGCAGTTCTTC. Protein: CASSLVNGGVAYNEQFF.

This clone was detected only a few times. V is TRBV18 and J is TRBJ1-6; no clear D. In germline, CDR1 is KGHSH, CDR2 LQKENI. The CDR3 is 12 amino acids. The ends were cut back, 5 bases at V and 7 bases at J, with 6 bases in the middle. In DNA, the CDR3 is TGTGCCAGCTCAGGACCAAATTCACCCCTCCACTTT. Translated: CASSGPNSPLHF.

The rearrangement links TRBV19 to TRBJ1-5; tentatively, D is TRBD1 (5 bases). The length of the CDR3 is 16 residues. Germline CDR1 reads LNHDA; CDR2 reads SQIVND (reference sequence). V was cut by 4 bases and J by 7 bases, with 20 bases left in between. The CDR3 bases are TGTGCCAGTAGTACCATTGACTCTCAGGGCGGCCAGCCCCAGCATTTT. It encodes CASSTIDSQGGQPQHF.

V and J are TRBV15 and TRBJ1-5; 9 nucleotides agree with TRBD1. The length of the CDR3 is 18 residues. Per the germline V gene, CDR1 is LNHNV and CDR2 is YYDKDF (reference sequence). Trimming took 1 base from V and 0 from J; bases not matched to a gene: 7. The DNA for the CDR3 is TGTGCCACCAGCAGAGGCTGGACAGGGGCAGTTAGCAATCAGCCCCAGCATTTT. Its protein is CATSRGWTGAVSNQPQHF.

This chain uses TRBV10-3 with TRBJ2-4; D may be TRBD1 (5 bases). CDR1 and CDR2 from the germline V gene are ENHRY and SYGVKD. With 3 bases removed from V and 5 bases from J, the gap between germline ends came to 8 bases. This CDR3 comprises 13 residues. For the CDR3, the DNA is TGTGCCATCAGTGACAGGGTCGAAAACATTCAGTACTTC. Protein sequence: CAISDRVENIQYF.

The CDR3 region has the DNA TGTGCCAGCAGTGAGGCACGCTCTGGAAACACCATATATTTT. The encoded protein is CASSEARSGNTIYF. The rearrangement uses TRBV6-1 and TRBJ1-3; D gene uncertain. The CDR3 extends over 14 amino acids. Germline V lookup: CDR1 MNHNS, CDR2 SASEGT. V lost 3 bases to trimming and J lost 0 bases, with 6 bases between them.

Notes on this clone: One end of the junction varies from germline; a read error may be responsible. V usage is TRBV6-1 and J usage is TRBJ2-2, with D possibly matching TRBD2 (5 bases). The CDR3 length is 13 residues. The germline V gene has CDR1 MNHNS and CDR2 SASEGT. CDR3 DNA: TGTGCCAGCAGTGAAACTAGGGCCGGGGAGATGTTTTTT. Translation: CASSETRAGEMFF.

The chain combines TRBV6-5 with TRBJ1-4; 8 positions match TRBD1. The CDR3 contains 16 residues. The V and J ends lost 2 bases and 6 bases, in that order; junction bases with no gene match: 8. CDR1 is MNHEY and CDR2 is SVGAGI in the germline V gene. The CDR3 loop is CASSYDAGGGYEKLFF. CDR3 bases: TGTGCCAGCAGTTACGATGCAGGGGGCGGATATGAAAAACTGTTTTTT.

The chain is built from TRBV6-6 and TRBJ2-7; 8 nucleotides align to TRBD1. The J segment lost 2 bases and the V segment lost 6 bases, leaving 9 bases of the junction unmatched. The CDR3 covers 15 residues. CDR1 is MNHNY, CDR2 SVGAGI, per germline (reference sequence). The CDR3 reads CASRRGTGPPYEQYF. In nucleotides, the CDR3 is TGTGCCAGCAGAAGAGGGACAGGCCCTCCCTACGAGCAGTACTTC.

The chain employs TRBV18 and TRBJ2-7; D is unresolved. This CDR3 has 14 amino acids. Germline values: CDR1 KGHSH, CDR2 LQKENI. V was pared by 3 bases and J by 3 bases, with 12 bases between. The CDR3 DNA follows: TGTGCCAGCTCACCCCCTCCTGAGCTCTACGAGCAGTACTTC. Translation: CASSPPPELYEQYF.

This chain uses TRBV6-4 with TRBJ1-1; D is perhaps TRBD1 (5 bases). Germline V gene lookup returns CDR1 MRHNA and CDR2 SNTAGT. The CDR3 runs to 16 residues. V was shortened by 8 bases and J by 1 base, with 20 bases between the two germline ends. The CDR3 protein is CASPGDGGSSNTEAFF. CDR3 nucleotide sequence: TGTGCCAGCCCTGGTGATGGGGGTTCCTCGAACACTGAAGCTTTCTTT.

The genes are TRBV27 and TRBJ2-3, with TRBD2 identical over 14 bases. The germline gives CDR1 MNHEY, CDR2 SMNVEV (reference sequence). CDR3 length: 16 residues. V lost 4 bases to trimming and J lost 3 bases; unmatched junction nucleotides: 3. This CDR3 is CASSWTSGRWTDTQYF. DNA of the CDR3: TGTGCCAGCAGTTGGACTAGCGGGAGGTGGACAGATACGCAGTATTTT.

The J gene is TRBJ1-1, the V gene TRBV7-6; no definite D call. The germline V and J ends were trimmed by 3 bases and 9 bases, with 11 bases remaining between them. CDR1 is SGHVS, CDR2 FNYEAQ, per germline. CDR3 length equals 12 residues. The CDR3 region is CASSLIKGKAFF. For the CDR3, the DNA is TGTGCCAGCAGCTTGATCAAAGGGAAAGCTTTCTTT.

This clone came up a few times. The chain uses TRBV30 and TRBJ1-1, with D maybe TRBD1 (5 bases). The CDR3 is made up of 12 amino acids. Germline CDR1 GTSNPN, CDR2 SVGIG (reference sequence). Trimming removed 4 bases at V and 7 bases at J, with 13 bases between. The CDR3 spells CAWTRQPSEAFF. The DNA for the CDR3 is TGTGCCTGGACCCGACAGCCGAGTGAAGCTTTCTTT.

The genes are TRBV29-1 and TRBJ2-7; D is ambiguous. V lost 0 bases to trimming and J lost 3 bases, with 9 bases between them. Per germline, CDR1 SQVTM and CDR2 ANQGSEA. The CDR3 sequence is 13 residues long. The CDR3 sequence: CSVEDQVLYEQYF. Written as DNA, the CDR3 is TGCAGCGTTGAAGATCAGGTCCTCTACGAGCAGTACTTC.

The V call is TRBV5-4, the J call TRBJ2-3; D is undetermined. This CDR3 contains 14 residues. Deletions cut 3 bases from V and 1 base from J, with 9 bases between. CDR1 SGHNT and CDR2 YYREEE come from the germline V gene (reference sequence). The CDR3 nucleotides read TGTGCCAGCAGCTATCGGCAGGGCACAGATACGCAGTATTTT. This codes for CASSYRQGTDTQYF.

The chain employs TRBV19 and TRBJ1-3; D unresolved. Germline CDR1 reads LNHDA; CDR2 reads SQIVND (reference sequence). This CDR3 has 14 residues. V lost 10 bases and J lost 2, with 15 bases in between. The CDR3 here is CATHRGNPGNTIYF. DNA of the CDR3: TGTGCCACCCACCGAGGGAATCCTGGAAACACCATATATTTT. Based on the CDR3 plus reference TRBV19 and TRBJ1-3, the full variable domain is DGGITQSPKYLFRKEGQNVTLSCEQNLNHDAMYWYRQDPGQGLRLIYYSQIVNDFQKGDIAEGYSVSREKKESFPLTVTSAQKNPTAFYLCATHRGNPGNTIYFGEGSWLTVV.

J is TRBJ1-2 and V is TRBV27; 8 nucleotides match TRBD1. The CDR3 spans 18 residues. Losses at the gene ends were 6 bases for V and 4 bases for J; bases not matched to a gene: 19. Germline V CDR1 and CDR2: MNHEY, SMNVEV (reference sequence). The CDR3 protein is CASRLKGGGQGGIYGYTF. Here the CDR3 DNA reads TGTGCCAGCAGATTAAAAGGGGGCGGACAGGGAGGAATCTATGGCTACACCTTC.

This chain joins TRBV4-1 and TRBJ2-5; D possibly corresponds to TRBD2 (5 bases). The CDR3 is 15 amino acids. Trimming stripped 5 bases from V and 5 bases from J, with 18 bases between. Germline CDR1 is MGHRA and CDR2 is YSYEKL. For the CDR3, the DNA is TGCGCCAGCAGCATAAGCTCGGGGAGTGAGGAGACCCAGTACTTC. It codes for CASSISSGSEETQYF.

The genes are TRBV28 and TRBJ1-2; D gene uncertain. The CDR3 has 14 amino acids. With 3 bases removed from V and 8 bases from J, the gap between germline ends came to 16 bases. Germline CDR1 and CDR2: MDHEN and SYDVKM. The DNA for the CDR3 is TGTGCCAGCAGTTTTCCCCCCCACAGTCAGGGCTACACCTTC. As protein: CASSFPPHSQGYTF.